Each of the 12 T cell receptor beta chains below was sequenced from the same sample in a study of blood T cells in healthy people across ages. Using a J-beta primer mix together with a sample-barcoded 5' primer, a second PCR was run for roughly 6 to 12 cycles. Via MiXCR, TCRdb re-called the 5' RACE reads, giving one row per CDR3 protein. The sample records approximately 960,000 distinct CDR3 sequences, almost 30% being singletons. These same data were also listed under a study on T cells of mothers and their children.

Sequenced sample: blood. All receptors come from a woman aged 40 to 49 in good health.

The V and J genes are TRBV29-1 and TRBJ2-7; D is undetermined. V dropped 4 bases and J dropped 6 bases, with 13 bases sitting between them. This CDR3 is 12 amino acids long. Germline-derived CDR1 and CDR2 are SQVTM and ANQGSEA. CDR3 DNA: TGCAGCGTTGGACTCAACAGCTTCGAGCAGTACTTC. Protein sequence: CSVGLNSFEQYF.

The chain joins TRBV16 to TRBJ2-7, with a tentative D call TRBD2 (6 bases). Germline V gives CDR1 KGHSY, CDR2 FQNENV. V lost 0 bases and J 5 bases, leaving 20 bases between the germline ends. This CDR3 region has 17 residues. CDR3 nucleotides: TGTGCCAGCAGCCAATCTCGGGACGGCGGGGTTGGCAACGAGCAGTACTTC. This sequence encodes CASSQSRDGGVGNEQYF.

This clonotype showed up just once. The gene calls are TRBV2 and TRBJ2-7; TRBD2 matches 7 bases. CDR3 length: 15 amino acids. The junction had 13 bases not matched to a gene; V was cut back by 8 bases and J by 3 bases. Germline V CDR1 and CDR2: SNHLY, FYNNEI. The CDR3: CASSARAGVNYEQYF. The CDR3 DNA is TGTGCCAGCTCTGCAAGGGCGGGGGTCAACTACGAGCAGTACTTC.

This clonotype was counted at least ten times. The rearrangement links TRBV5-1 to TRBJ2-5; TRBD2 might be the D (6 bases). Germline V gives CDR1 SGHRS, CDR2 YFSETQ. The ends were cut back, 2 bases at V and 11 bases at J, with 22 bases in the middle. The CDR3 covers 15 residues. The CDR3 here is CASSLAPGELGEQYF. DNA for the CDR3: TGCGCCAGCAGCTTAGCCCCGGGAGAACTCGGAGAGCAGTACTTC.

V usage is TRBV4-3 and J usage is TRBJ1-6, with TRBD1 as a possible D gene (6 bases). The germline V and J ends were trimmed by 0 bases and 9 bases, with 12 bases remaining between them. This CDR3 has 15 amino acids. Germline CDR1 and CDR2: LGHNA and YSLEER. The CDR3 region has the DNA TGCGCCAGCAGCCAAGAACAGGGTGGTGGTTCACCCCTCCACTTT. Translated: CASSQEQGGGSPLHF.

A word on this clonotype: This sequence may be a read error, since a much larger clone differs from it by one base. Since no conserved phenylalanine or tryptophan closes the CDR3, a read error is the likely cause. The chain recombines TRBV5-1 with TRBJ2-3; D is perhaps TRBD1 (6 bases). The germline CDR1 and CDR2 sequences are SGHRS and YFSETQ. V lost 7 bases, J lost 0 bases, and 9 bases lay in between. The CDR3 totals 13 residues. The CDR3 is CASGQSSTDTQYC. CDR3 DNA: TGCGCCAGCGGACAGTCTAGCACAGATACGCAGTATTGT.

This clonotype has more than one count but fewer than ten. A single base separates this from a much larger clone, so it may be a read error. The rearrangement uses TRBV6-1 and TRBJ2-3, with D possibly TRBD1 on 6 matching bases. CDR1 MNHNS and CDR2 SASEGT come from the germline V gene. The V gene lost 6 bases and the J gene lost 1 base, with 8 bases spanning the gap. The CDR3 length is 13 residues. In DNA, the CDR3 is TGTGCCAGCAGGGGACAAGGCACAGATACGCAGTATTTT. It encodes CASRGQGTDTQYF.

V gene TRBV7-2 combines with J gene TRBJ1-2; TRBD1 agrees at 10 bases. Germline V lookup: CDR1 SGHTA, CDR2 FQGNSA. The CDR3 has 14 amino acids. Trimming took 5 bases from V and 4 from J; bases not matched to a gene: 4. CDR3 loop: CASSRGQGPYGYTF. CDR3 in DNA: TGTGCCAGCAGCCGGGGACAGGGGCCCTATGGCTACACCTTC. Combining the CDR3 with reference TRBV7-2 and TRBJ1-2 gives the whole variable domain GAGVSQSPSNKVTEKGKDVELRCDPISGHTALYWYRQSLGQGLEFLIYFQGNSAPDKSGLPSDRFSAERTGGSVSTLTIQRTQQEDSAVYLCASSRGQGPYGYTFGSGTRLTVV.

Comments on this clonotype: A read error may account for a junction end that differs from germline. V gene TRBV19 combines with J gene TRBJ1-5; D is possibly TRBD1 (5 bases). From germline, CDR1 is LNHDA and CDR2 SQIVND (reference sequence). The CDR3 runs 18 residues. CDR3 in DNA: TGTGCCAGTAGTATAAAGACAGCGCACCGCAATAGCAATCGGCCCCAGCATTTT. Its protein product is CASSIKTAHRNSNRPQHF.

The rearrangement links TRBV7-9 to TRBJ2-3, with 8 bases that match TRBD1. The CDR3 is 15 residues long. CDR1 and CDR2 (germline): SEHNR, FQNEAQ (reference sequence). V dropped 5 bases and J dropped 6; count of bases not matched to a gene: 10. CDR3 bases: TGTGCCAGCAGCCCAGGACAGGGTTATATGGATACGCAGTATTTT. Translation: CASSPGQGYMDTQYF.

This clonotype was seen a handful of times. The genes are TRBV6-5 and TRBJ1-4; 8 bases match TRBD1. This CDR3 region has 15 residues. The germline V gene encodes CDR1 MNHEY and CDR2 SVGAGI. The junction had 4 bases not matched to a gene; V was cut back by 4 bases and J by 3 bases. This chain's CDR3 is CASSFTGGSNEKLFF. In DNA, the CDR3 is TGTGCCAGCAGTTTCACAGGGGGATCTAATGAAAAACTGTTTTTT.

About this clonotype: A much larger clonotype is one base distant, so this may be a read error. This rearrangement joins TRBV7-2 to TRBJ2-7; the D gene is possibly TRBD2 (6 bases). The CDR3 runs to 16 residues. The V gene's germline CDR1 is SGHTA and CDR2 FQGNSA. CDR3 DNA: TGTGTCAGCAGCCCACAAATCAGGAGGGGTCTCCACGAGCAGTACTTC. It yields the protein CVSSPQIRRGLHEQYF.